The 6 T cell receptor beta chains in this list originate from one sample, sequenced in a study of CD8 T cells in Susac syndrome. With random hexamers, reverse transcription was performed on roughly 0.5 to 1 ug of RNA. TCRdb recomputed calls from the immunoSEQ multiplex PCR reads with MiXCR, one row per CDR3 protein. The sample consists of 130,000 or so distinct CDR3 sequences, around 86% of them appearing once. Sequencing was performed on CD8+ T cells from PBMCs. The receptors originated from a human donor with multiple sclerosis.

This clonotype was detected a few times. This rearrangement joins TRBV6-1 to TRBJ2-7; the D gene is possibly TRBD2 (6 bases). V was trimmed by 1 base and J by 3 bases, leaving 13 bases between them. The germline V gene has CDR1 MNHNS and CDR2 SASEGT. The CDR3 extends over 15 amino acids. The CDR3 here is CASSEVGGSLYEQYV. As DNA, the CDR3 is TGTGCCAGCAGTGAAGTCGGGGGATCCCTCTACGAGCAGTACGTC.

This clonotype was recorded once. The chain recombines TRBV20-1 with TRBJ2-7, with no clear D. Between the trimmed V and J ends, which lost 0 bases and 3 bases, there was a span of 9 bases. CDR3 length equals 13 residues. Per germline, CDR1 DFQATT and CDR2 SNEGSKA (reference sequence). Here the CDR3 DNA reads TGCAGTGCTAGAGATCGAGGAGACTACGAGCAGTACTTC. The encoded protein is CSARDRGDYEQYF.

This clonotype was seen just once. The chain carries TRBV12-3 or TRBV12-4 and TRBJ2-4; D call uncertain. This CDR3 has 13 residues. V lost 5 bases and J lost 8, with 13 bases in between. The CDR3: CASSLTLVDIQYF. The CDR3 nucleotides are TGTGCCAGCAGTCTCACTCTGGTAGACATTCAGTACTTC.

The chain employs TRBV24-1 and TRBJ2-2, with D possibly being TRBD2 (6 bases). The V end lost 4 bases, the J end lost 1 base, and 12 bases lay between the germline ends. Germline lookup yields CDR1 KGHDR and CDR2 SFDVKD. The CDR3 is 16 residues long. The CDR3 DNA reads TGTGCCACCAGTGACCCCCTTAGCGGGAACACCGGGGAGCTGTTTTTT. Residues: CATSDPLSGNTGELFF.

In its sample, this clonotype was seen once. This chain connects TRBV14 to TRBJ1-3; a possible D gene is TRBD1 (5 bases). The CDR3 loop spans 14 amino acids. Germline loops: CDR1 SGHDN, CDR2 FVKESK. Trimming took off 3 bases at V and 4 bases at J, with 10 bases between the two ends. The CDR3: CASSQQGFGNTIYF. The CDR3 bases are TGTGCCAGCAGCCAGCAGGGATTCGGAAACACCATATATTTT. Using reference TRBV14 and TRBJ1-3 for the parts outside the CDR3, the full variable domain is EAGVTQFPSHSVIEKGQTVTLRCDPISGHDNLYWYRRVMGKEIKFLLHFVKESKQDESGMPNNRFLAERTGGTYSTLKVQPAELEDSGVYFCASSQQGFGNTIYFGEGSWLTVV.

The chain links TRBV19 to TRBJ2-7; a possible D gene is TRBD2 (5 bases). V was clipped by 7 bases and J by 3 bases, with 19 bases between them. The germline V gene encodes CDR1 LNHDA and CDR2 SQIVND (reference sequence). This CDR3 is built from 15 residues. The CDR3 DNA is TGTGCCAGTACCTTGACGGCAGGAGGACTCTACGAGCAGTACTTC. This translates into CASTLTAGGLYEQYF. The full variable domain, with the rest looked up from reference TRBV19 and TRBJ2-7, is DGGITQSPKYLFRKEGQNVTLSCEQNLNHDAMYWYRQDPGQGLRLIYYSQIVNDFQKGDIAEGYSVSREKKESFPLTVTSAQKNPTAFYLCASTLTAGGLYEQYFGPGTRLTVT.